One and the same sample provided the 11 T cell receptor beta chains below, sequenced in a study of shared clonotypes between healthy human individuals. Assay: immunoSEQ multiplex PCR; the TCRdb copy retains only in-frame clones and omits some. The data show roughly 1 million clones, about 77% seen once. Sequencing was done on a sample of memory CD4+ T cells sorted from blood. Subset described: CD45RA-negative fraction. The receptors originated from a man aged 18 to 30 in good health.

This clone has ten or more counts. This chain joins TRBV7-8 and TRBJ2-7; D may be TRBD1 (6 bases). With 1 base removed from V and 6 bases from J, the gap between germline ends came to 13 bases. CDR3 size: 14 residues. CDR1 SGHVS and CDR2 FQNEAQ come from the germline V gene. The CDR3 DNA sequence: TGTGCCAGCAGCTTAGTGGCAGGGGTCGGCGAGCAGTACTTC. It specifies CASSLVAGVGEQYF.

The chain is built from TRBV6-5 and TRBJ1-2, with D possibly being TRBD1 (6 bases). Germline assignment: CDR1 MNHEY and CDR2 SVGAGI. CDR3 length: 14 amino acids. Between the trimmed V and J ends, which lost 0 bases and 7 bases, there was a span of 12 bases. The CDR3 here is CASSYSPGASGYTF. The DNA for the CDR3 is TGTGCCAGCAGTTACTCCCCAGGGGCCAGTGGCTACACCTTC.

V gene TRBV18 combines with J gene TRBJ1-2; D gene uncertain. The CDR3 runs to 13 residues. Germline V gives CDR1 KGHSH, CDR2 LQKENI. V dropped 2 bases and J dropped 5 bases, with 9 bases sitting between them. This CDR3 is CASSPDGGYGYTF. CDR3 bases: TGTGCCAGCTCACCAGATGGAGGGTATGGCTACACCTTC.

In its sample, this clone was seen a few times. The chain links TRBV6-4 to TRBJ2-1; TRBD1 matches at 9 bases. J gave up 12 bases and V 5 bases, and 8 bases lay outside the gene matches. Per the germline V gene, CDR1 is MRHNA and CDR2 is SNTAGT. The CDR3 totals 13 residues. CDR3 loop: CASSNGQGKVQFF. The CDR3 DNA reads TGTGCCAGCAGTAACGGACAGGGGAAGGTGCAGTTCTTC.

This chain's CDR3 is CASGRGLAGGNEQFF. As DNA, the CDR3 is TGTGCTAGTGGGCGGGGACTAGCGGGAGGCAATGAGCAGTTCTTC. This chain connects TRBV12-5 to TRBJ2-1; 15 bases line up with TRBD2. From germline, CDR1 is LGHNT and CDR2 FRNRAP. J gave up 6 bases and V 6 bases, and 3 bases lay outside the gene matches. The CDR3 is 15 amino acids.

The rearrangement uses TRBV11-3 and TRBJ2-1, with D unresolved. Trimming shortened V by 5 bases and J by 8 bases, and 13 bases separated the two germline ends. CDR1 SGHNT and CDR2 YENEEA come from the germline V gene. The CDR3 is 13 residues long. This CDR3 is CASSPRSMYEQFF. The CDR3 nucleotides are TGTGCCAGCAGCCCCCGGTCCATGTATGAGCAGTTCTTC.

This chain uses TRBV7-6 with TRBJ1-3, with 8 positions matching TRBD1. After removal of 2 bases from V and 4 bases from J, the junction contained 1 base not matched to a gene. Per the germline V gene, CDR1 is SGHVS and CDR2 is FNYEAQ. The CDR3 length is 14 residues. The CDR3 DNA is TGTGCCAGCAGCTTACAGGGGGCCGGAAACACCATATATTTT. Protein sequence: CASSLQGAGNTIYF.

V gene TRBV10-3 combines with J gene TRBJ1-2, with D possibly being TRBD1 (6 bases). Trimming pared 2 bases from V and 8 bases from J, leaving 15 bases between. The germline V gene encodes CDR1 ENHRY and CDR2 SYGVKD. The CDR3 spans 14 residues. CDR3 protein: CAISENYREGGYTF. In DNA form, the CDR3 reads TGTGCCATCAGTGAGAATTACAGGGAGGGCGGCTACACCTTC.

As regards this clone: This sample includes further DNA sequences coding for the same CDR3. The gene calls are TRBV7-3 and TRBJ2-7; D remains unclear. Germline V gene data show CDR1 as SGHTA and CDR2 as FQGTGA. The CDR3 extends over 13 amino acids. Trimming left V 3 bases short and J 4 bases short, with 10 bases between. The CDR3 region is CASSFGGSYEQYF. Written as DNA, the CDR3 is TGTGCCAGCAGCTTCGGCGGCAGTTACGAGCAGTACTTC.

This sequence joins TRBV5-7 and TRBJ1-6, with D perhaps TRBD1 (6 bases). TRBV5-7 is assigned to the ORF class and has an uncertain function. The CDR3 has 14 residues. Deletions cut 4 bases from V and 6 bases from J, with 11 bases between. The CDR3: CASSHDRPNSPLHF. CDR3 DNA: TGTGCCAGCAGCCATGACAGGCCTAATTCACCCCTCCACTTT.

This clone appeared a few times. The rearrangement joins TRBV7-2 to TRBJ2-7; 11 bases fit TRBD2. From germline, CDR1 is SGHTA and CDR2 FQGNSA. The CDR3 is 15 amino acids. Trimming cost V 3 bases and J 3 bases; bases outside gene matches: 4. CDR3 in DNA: TGTGCCAGCAGCTTTCTCGGGACTAGCGGCTACGAGCAGTACTTC. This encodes CASSFLGTSGYEQYF.